This TCR beta chain is drawn from a study of graft-versus-host responses after intestinal transplantation. Germline assignment: CDR1 MDHEN and CDR2 SYDVKM. V lost 5 bases to trimming and J lost 0 bases, with 19 bases between them. The CDR3 is made up of 17 amino acids. Points on this clone: The target antigen is unknown.

Generated by immunoSEQ multiplex PCR, the TCRdb table keeps only in-frame clones and is missing some. The profile shows 70,000 or so clones, nearly 85% of them singletons. The rearrangement uses TRBV28 and TRBJ1-1; a possible D gene is TRBD1 (6 bases). Sequenced here: unstimulated CD4+ T cells sorted from spleen or lymph node cells, sampled before transplant. The sequence was obtained from a human donor who was the organ donor for an intestinal transplant. This CDR3 is CASSLPFGQGMNTEAFF. CDR3 bases: TGTGCCAGCAGTCTCCCATTCGGGCAGGGGATGAACACTGAAGCTTTCTTT.